This TCR beta chain was profiled in a study of cytomegalovirus exposure and HLA in healthy donors. Findings and limits, study-wide: Using the classifier, cytomegalovirus status was reportedly diagnosed with high specificity and sensitivity.

This clone was observed a few times. Its antigen is not identified. The V gene's germline CDR1 is SGHRS and CDR2 YFSETQ. Trimming cost V 7 bases and J 4 bases; bases outside gene matches: 3. The CDR3 runs 12 residues. Researchers ran the PCR with 60 Vbeta and 13 Jbeta primers. Repertoires were generated with immunoSEQ multiplex PCR, while TCRdb's copy carries only in-frame clones and drops some. The table records about 190,000 clones, 85% of them present only once. This clonotype originated in a boy between 2 and 10 years old in good health and CMV-seronegative. Sequencing was done on a sample of PBMCs. The genes are TRBV5-1 and TRBJ2-3; TRBD2 agrees at 7 bases. CDR3 sequence: CASRGESDTQYF. Here the CDR3 DNA reads TGCGCCAGCCGGGGGGAATCAGATACGCAGTATTTT. The entire variable domain, with the rest obtained from reference TRBV5-1 and TRBJ2-3, is as follows: KAGVTQTPRYLIKTRGQQVTLSCSPISGHRSVSWYQQTPGQGLQFLFEYFSETQRNKGNFPGRFSGRQFSNSRSEMNVSTLELGDSALYLCASRGESDTQYFGPGTRLTVL.